This TCR beta chain was identified during a study of neurological immune-mediated disorders. This clonotype was detected many times. Trimming shortened V by 3 bases and J by 6 bases, and 12 bases separated the two germline ends. Germline-derived CDR1 and CDR2 are SEHNR and FQNEAQ (reference sequence). This CDR3 region has 13 residues. Input was 800,000 to 1,000,000 sorted T cells, either CD4+ or CD8+. TCRdb analysed the 5' RACE reads with MiXCR anew, one entry per CDR3 protein. The repertoire holds 16,000 or so distinct CDR3 sequences, with approximately 10% as singletons. The TCR comes from a man aged 45-65 years in good health. The material sequenced was CD8+ T cells from blood. This chain connects TRBV7-9 to TRBJ2-7; D may be TRBD1 or TRBD2 (5 bases each). CDR3 protein: CASSFSGLPEQYF. The CDR3 region has the DNA TGTGCCAGCAGCTTTTCGGGGCTTCCCGAGCAGTACTTC.